This entry concerns a single T cell receptor beta chain. This table comes from immunoSEQ multiplex PCR, and its TCRdb copy is limited to in-frame clones, with some not included. This table has about half a million clones, roughly 80% appearing once. This record belongs to a study of shared clonotypes between healthy human individuals. Trimming took 1 base from V and 8 from J, leaving 23 bases between them. Germline CDR1 reads SGHTA; CDR2 reads FQGNSA. The CDR3 consists of 18 residues. The sequenced material came from PBMCs. The clonotype was recovered from a middle-aged woman in good health. Some clones in this sample may be carry-over from other donors' samples. The rearrangement links TRBV7-2 to TRBJ1-4; no definite D call. The CDR3 sequence: CASSLGLGGETTGEKLFF. In DNA form, the CDR3 reads TGTGCCAGCAGCTTAGGTCTAGGTGGGGAAACTACGGGAGAAAAACTGTTTTTT.